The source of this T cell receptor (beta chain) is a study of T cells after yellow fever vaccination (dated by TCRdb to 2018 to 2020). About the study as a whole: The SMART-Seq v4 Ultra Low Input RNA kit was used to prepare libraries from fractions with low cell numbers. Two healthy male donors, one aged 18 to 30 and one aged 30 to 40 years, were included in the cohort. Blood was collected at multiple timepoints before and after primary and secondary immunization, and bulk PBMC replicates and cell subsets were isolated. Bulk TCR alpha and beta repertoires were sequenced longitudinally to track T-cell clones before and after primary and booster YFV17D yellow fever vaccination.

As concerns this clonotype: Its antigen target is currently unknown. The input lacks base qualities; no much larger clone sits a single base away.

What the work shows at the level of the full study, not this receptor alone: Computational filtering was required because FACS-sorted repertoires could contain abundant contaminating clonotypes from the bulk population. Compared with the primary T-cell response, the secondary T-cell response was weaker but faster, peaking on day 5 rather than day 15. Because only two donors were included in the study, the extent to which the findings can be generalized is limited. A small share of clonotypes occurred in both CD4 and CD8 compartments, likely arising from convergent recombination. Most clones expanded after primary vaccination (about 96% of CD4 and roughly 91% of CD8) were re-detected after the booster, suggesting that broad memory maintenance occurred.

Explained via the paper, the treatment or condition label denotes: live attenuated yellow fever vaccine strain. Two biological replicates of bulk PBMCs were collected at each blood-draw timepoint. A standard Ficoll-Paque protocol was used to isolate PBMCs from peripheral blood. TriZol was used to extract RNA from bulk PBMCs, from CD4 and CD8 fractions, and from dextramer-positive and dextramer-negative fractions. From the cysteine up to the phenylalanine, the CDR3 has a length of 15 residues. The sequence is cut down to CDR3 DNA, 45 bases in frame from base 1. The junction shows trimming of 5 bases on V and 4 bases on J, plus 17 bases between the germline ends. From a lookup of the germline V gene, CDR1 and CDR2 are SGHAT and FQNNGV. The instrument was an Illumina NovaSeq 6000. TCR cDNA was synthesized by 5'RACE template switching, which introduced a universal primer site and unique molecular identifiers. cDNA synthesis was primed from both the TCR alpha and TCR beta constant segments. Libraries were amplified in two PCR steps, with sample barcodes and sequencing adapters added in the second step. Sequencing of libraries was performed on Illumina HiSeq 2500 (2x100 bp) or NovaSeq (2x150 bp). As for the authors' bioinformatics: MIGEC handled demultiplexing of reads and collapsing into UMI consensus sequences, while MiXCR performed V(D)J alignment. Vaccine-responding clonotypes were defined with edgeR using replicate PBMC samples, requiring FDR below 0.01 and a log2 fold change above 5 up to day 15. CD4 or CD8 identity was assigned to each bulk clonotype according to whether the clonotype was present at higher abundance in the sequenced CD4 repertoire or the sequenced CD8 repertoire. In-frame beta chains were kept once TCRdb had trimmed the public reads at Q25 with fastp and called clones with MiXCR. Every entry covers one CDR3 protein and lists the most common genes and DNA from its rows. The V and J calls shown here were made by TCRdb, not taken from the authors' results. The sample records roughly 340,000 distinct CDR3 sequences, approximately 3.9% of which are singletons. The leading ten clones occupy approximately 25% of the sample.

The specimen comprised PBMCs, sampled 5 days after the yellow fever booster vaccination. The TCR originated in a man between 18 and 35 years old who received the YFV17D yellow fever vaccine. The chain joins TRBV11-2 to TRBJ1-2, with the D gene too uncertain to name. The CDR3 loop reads CASSPLVRAGYGYTF. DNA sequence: TGTGCCAGCAGCCCCCTGGTGAGGGCGGGCTATGGCTACACCTTC.